A single sample is the source of the 29 T cell receptor beta chains below, sequenced in a study of early T cells in non-severe SARS-CoV-2 infection. TCRdb called the 5' RACE reads again in MiXCR, with one record for every CDR3 protein. The profile shows about 44,000 distinct CDR3 sequences, 5.5% to 7.5% of them singletons. The sequenced sample was whole blood, obtained at baseline. The source is an adult who was a healthcare worker with PCR-confirmed SARS-CoV-2 infection or an uninfected control (not recorded which).

The genes are TRBV12-3 or TRBV12-4 and TRBJ1-2; D not resolved. V was trimmed by 3 bases and J by 7 bases, leaving 9 bases between them. This CDR3 has 12 amino acids. CDR3 loop: CASSLGGGGYTF. In DNA, the CDR3 is TGTGCCAGCAGTTTGGGCGGTGGTGGCTACACCTTC.

This clonotype was seen at least ten times. CDR3 DNA: TGCAGTCCAGACGGAGGCCGGTACGAGCAGTACTTC. Translating it yields CSPDGGRYEQYF. This chain links TRBV20-1 with TRBJ2-7; tentatively, D is TRBD2 (5 bases). Trimming cost V 8 bases and J 4 bases, with 15 bases left between them. CDR1 and CDR2 from the germline V gene are DFQATT and SNEGSKA (reference sequence). CDR3 length: 12 residues.

The table lists this clonotype with many counts. The chain is built from TRBV10-3 and TRBJ2-7; D gene uncertain. The length of the CDR3 is 14 residues. The V end lost 0 bases, the J end lost 2 bases, and 8 bases lay between the germline ends. Germline V CDR1 and CDR2: ENHRY, SYGVKD. The CDR3 reads CAISESRATYEQYF. The DNA for the CDR3 is TGTGCCATCAGTGAGTCGAGAGCAACCTACGAGCAGTACTTC.

The V and J genes are TRBV4-2 and TRBJ2-2; the D is unclear. The CDR3 has 14 residues. Trimming pared 0 bases from V and 5 bases from J, leaving 7 bases between. Germline CDR1 is LGHNA and CDR2 is YNFKEQ. The CDR3 sequence is CASSQDAGTGELFF. The CDR3 nucleotides read TGTGCCAGCAGCCAAGATGCCGGGACCGGGGAGCTGTTTTTT.

This clonotype occurred a few times. This sequence joins TRBV27 and TRBJ2-2; D is perhaps TRBD2 (6 bases). Trimming cost V 6 bases and J 1 base, with 24 bases left between them. Germline V gene lookup returns CDR1 MNHEY and CDR2 SMNVEV (reference sequence). The CDR3 length is 19 residues. The CDR3 here is CASSNTLDKRVLNTGELFF. The CDR3 DNA is TGTGCCAGCAGCAACACCCTCGATAAGCGGGTTCTGAACACCGGGGAGCTGTTTTTT.

This clonotype was counted between two and nine times. The V gene is TRBV18, the J gene TRBJ2-7, with D maybe TRBD1 (6 bases). Per germline, CDR1 KGHSH and CDR2 LQKENI. The V and J ends lost 3 bases and 1 base respectively, with 13 bases between them. The CDR3 totals 15 residues. The CDR3 protein is CASSPGALTSYEQYF. DNA of the CDR3: TGTGCCAGCTCACCGGGGGCCCTCACTTCCTACGAGCAGTACTTC.

The chain couples TRBV20-1 to TRBJ2-7; D might be TRBD1 (5 bases). Trimming pared 6 bases from V and 0 bases from J, leaving 15 bases between. The CDR3 has 14 residues. CDR1 is DFQATT, CDR2 SNEGSKA, per germline (reference sequence). CDR3 nucleotides: TGCAGTGCCGACTCAACAGGTACCTCCTACGAGCAGTACTTC. Its translation is CSADSTGTSYEQYF.

The sample holds many counts of this clonotype. This chain connects TRBV6-2 or TRBV6-3 to TRBJ2-5; no clear D. V was clipped by 2 bases and J by 7 bases, with 11 bases between them. The length of the CDR3 is 13 residues. Germline V CDR1 and CDR2: MNHEY, SVGEGT. The CDR3, as DNA: TGTGCCAGCAGTTACGCCGGGTCGGGGACCCAGTACTTC. It encodes CASSYAGSGTQYF.

This clonotype was counted ten times or more. This rearrangement joins TRBV14 to TRBJ1-3; no clear D gene. Germline values: CDR1 SGHDN, CDR2 FVKESK. Trimming took off 0 bases at V and 6 bases at J, with 6 bases between the two ends. The CDR3 is 13 amino acids. CDR3 loop: CASSQERENTIYF. CDR3 sequence (DNA): TGTGCCAGCAGCCAAGAGAGGGAAAACACCATATATTTT.

This clonotype was counted many times. The rearrangement uses TRBV30 and TRBJ2-7; 9 bases agree with TRBD2. V lost 2 bases and J lost 7; bases outside the gene matches: 18. In germline, CDR1 is GTSNPN, CDR2 SVGIG (reference sequence). CDR3 length equals 17 residues. The CDR3 nucleotides read TGTGCCTGGAGTCCCCCCCCCGCGGGAGGGCCCAGAAGGGAGCAGTACTTC. Amino acids: CAWSPPPAGGPRREQYF.

The CDR3 coding sequence is TGCGCCAGCAGCCCCCTGGACGCCTACAATGAGCAGTTCTTC. The encoded protein is CASSPLDAYNEQFF. The chain couples TRBV5-1 to TRBJ2-1; D remains ambiguous. The germline V gene encodes CDR1 SGHRS and CDR2 YFSETQ. V was cut by 4 bases and J by 2 bases, with 10 bases left in between. This CDR3 region has 14 residues. Full variable domain (missing parts from reference TRBV5-1 and TRBJ2-1): KAGVTQTPRYLIKTRGQQVTLSCSPISGHRSVSWYQQTPGQGLQFLFEYFSETQRNKGNFPGRFSGRQFSNSRSEMNVSTLELGDSALYLCASSPLDAYNEQFFGPGTRLTVL.

This clonotype was detected many times. The rearrangement joins TRBV7-9 to TRBJ2-7; D is ambiguous. The germline V gene has CDR1 SEHNR and CDR2 FQNEAQ (reference sequence). This CDR3 contains 11 residues. With 5 bases removed from V and 4 bases from J, the gap between germline ends came to 6 bases. CDR3 region: CASSHGYEQYF. The CDR3 DNA sequence: TGTGCCAGCAGCCACGGGTACGAGCAGTACTTC.

This clonotype was counted at least ten times. The chain has TRBV6-2 or TRBV6-3 and TRBJ2-7; 9 positions match TRBD1. From germline, CDR1 is MNHEY and CDR2 SVGEGT. CDR3 length: 15 amino acids. Losses at the gene ends were 2 bases for V and 5 bases for J; bases not matched to a gene: 7. The CDR3: CASSYGGQGSDEQYF. In nucleotides, the CDR3 is TGTGCCAGCAGTTACGGCGGACAGGGGTCGGACGAGCAGTACTTC.

This chain joins TRBV3-2 and TRBJ2-3; the D call in the table, TRBD1, was not verified against the DNA. TRBV3-2 is described as a pseudogene. The CDR3 loop spans 15 amino acids. The CDR3 sequence is CASSQEGTTTDTQYF. The CDR3 DNA reads TGTGCCAGCAGCCAAGAGGGGACCACCACAGATACGCAGTATTTT.

The V gene is TRBV6-5, the J gene TRBJ1-2; no clear D gene. CDR1 and CDR2 (germline): MNHEY, SVGAGI. This CDR3 has 15 residues. Trimming left V 0 bases short and J 0 bases short, with 8 bases between. CDR3 loop: CASSYSLGANYGYTF. The CDR3 DNA follows: TGTGCCAGCAGTTACTCTCTGGGAGCTAACTATGGCTACACCTTC.

This clonotype was detected only a few times. V gene TRBV4-3 combines with J gene TRBJ2-3, with a weak D call TRBD1 (6 bases). Trimming removed 4 bases at V and 2 bases at J, with 13 bases between. The CDR3 length is 15 residues. Germline CDR1 reads LGHNA; CDR2 reads YSLEER. The CDR3: CASSPSRQDTDTQYF. The DNA of the CDR3 is TGCGCCAGCAGCCCCAGTCGACAGGACACAGATACGCAGTATTTT.

The chain recombines TRBV5-1 with TRBJ2-7; 11 bases align to TRBD1. The germline V gene has CDR1 SGHRS and CDR2 YFSETQ. This CDR3 contains 15 residues. V lost 1 base and J lost 4; bases outside the gene matches: 4. In DNA form, the CDR3 reads TGCGCCAGCAGCTTGACCGGGACAGGGGGGTACGAGCAGTACTTC. It specifies CASSLTGTGGYEQYF.

The chain couples TRBV12-3 or TRBV12-4 to TRBJ1-1; TRBD1 matches 7 bases. With V trimmed by 5 bases and J by 4 bases, 10 bases remained unmatched. The CDR3 has 15 residues. The CDR3 sequence: CASSPALAGGTEAFF. Here the CDR3 DNA reads TGTGCCAGCAGTCCCGCCCTGGCAGGGGGCACTGAAGCTTTCTTT.

This clonotype was counted at least ten times. V usage is TRBV5-6 and J usage is TRBJ1-2; D uncertain. Germline V lookup: CDR1 SGHDT, CDR2 YYEEEE. Between the trimmed V and J ends, which lost 4 bases and 5 bases, there was a span of 12 bases. CDR3 length: 13 residues. This CDR3 is CASSRGRRYGYTF. CDR3 bases: TGTGCCAGCAGCCGCGGCAGGCGGTATGGCTACACCTTC.

The chain couples TRBV7-2 to TRBJ2-4; tentatively, D is TRBD2 (6 bases). This CDR3 region has 13 residues. V gave up 4 bases and J gave up 14 bases, with 18 bases separating them. CDR1 SGHTA and CDR2 FQGNSA come from the germline V gene. The CDR3 here is CASSSRSGTGEYF. The CDR3 DNA is TGTGCCAGCAGCTCTAGGTCCGGGACTGGAGAGTACTTC.

This chain uses TRBV19 with TRBJ1-2; tentatively, D is TRBD1 (5 bases). CDR1 and CDR2 (germline): LNHDA, SQIVND (reference sequence). V was pared by 5 bases and J by 8 bases, with 15 bases between. This CDR3 region has 13 residues. This CDR3 is CASSPPWGNGYTF. CDR3 in DNA: TGTGCCAGTAGTCCCCCGTGGGGGAACGGCTACACCTTC. Full variable domain (remainder filled in from reference TRBV19 and TRBJ1-2): DGGITQSPKYLFRKEGQNVTLSCEQNLNHDAMYWYRQDPGQGLRLIYYSQIVNDFQKGDIAEGYSVSREKKESFPLTVTSAQKNPTAFYLCASSPPWGNGYTFGSGTRLTVV.

The sample holds many counts of this clonotype. The chain is built from TRBV11-2 and TRBJ2-1; D gene ambiguous. Germline CDR1 is SGHAT and CDR2 is FQNNGV. Trimming removed 8 bases from V and 5 bases from J, with 10 bases in between. The CDR3 contains 12 residues. CDR3 nucleotides: TGTGCCAGCGGCCGGGTCCACAATGAGCAGTTCTTC. Its translation is CASGRVHNEQFF.

This clonotype was seen many times. The chain joins TRBV20-1 to TRBJ2-7; 8 nucleotides match TRBD2. Looked up from germline, CDR1 is DFQATT and CDR2 is SNEGSKA (reference sequence). The CDR3 is 14 residues long. V was pared by 3 bases and J by 3 bases, with 7 bases of the junction left unmatched. CDR3 in amino acids: CSARRRAGDYEQYF. DNA for the CDR3: TGCAGTGCTAGGAGGAGAGCGGGAGACTACGAGCAGTACTTC.

The chain recombines TRBV4-3 with TRBJ2-1; 9 bases map to TRBD2. Unmatched junction bases numbered 11, after V lost 0 bases and J lost 8 bases. The CDR3 length is 17 residues. CDR1 is LGHNA, CDR2 YSLEER, per germline. The CDR3 loop reads CASSQDGSRGGGDEQFF. The DNA for the CDR3 is TGCGCCAGCAGCCAAGATGGCTCAAGGGGCGGGGGGGATGAGCAGTTCTTC.

This clonotype was recorded many times. The chain couples TRBV2 to TRBJ1-5; unclear D gene. V lost 4 bases to trimming and J lost 4 bases, with 11 bases between them. The CDR3 totals 14 residues. Per germline, CDR1 SNHLY and CDR2 FYNNEI. In nucleotides, the CDR3 is TGTGCCAGCAGTGGACATCGTTCAAATCAGCCCCAGCATTTT. It translates to CASSGHRSNQPQHF.

This clonotype occurred many times. The rearrangement links TRBV7-6 to TRBJ2-7; 13 positions match TRBD2. Germline loops: CDR1 SGHVS, CDR2 FNYEAQ. The CDR3 runs 16 residues. Germline trimming cut 5 bases from V and 8 bases from J; bases unmatched to any gene: 12. CDR3 region: CASSPGLAGVEGKQYF. The CDR3 DNA is TGTGCCAGCAGCCCTGGACTAGCGGGAGTTGAAGGCAAGCAGTACTTC.

V and J are TRBV24-1 and TRBJ1-2; D gene uncertain. CDR3 size: 12 residues. The V end was cut by 4 bases, the J end by 9 bases, with 11 bases between. CDR1 is KGHDR, CDR2 SFDVKD, per germline. DNA of the CDR3: TGTGCCACCAGTGACCTGGCAGGCAGCTACACCTTC. Translated, it gives CATSDLAGSYTF.

This clonotype was counted many times. In DNA form, the CDR3 reads TGTGCCAGCAGTCTCTCCGGGATCCTTAATGAAAAACTGTTTTTT. This gives the protein CASSLSGILNEKLFF. The chain couples TRBV28 to TRBJ1-4; D gene unclear. Deletions cut 5 bases from V and 4 bases from J, with 14 bases between. CDR1 is MDHEN, CDR2 SYDVKM, per germline. The CDR3 covers 15 residues. The complete variable domain, with remaining parts taken from reference TRBV28 and TRBJ1-4, reads DVKVTQSSRYLVKRTGEKVFLECVQDMDHENMFWYRQDPGLGLRLIYFSYDVKMKEKGDIPEGYSVSREKKERFSLILESASTNQTSMYLCASSLSGILNEKLFFGSGTQLSVL.

The chain links TRBV11-2 to TRBJ2-7; possibly TRBD2 for D (5 bases). The germline V and J ends were trimmed by 5 bases and 1 base, with 15 bases remaining between them. Germline V gives CDR1 SGHAT, CDR2 FQNNGV. The length of the CDR3 is 15 residues. The CDR3 spells CASSVSTGVSYEQYF. CDR3 DNA sequence: TGTGCCAGCAGCGTTAGCACCGGGGTTTCCTACGAGCAGTACTTC. The full variable domain, its missing parts supplied by reference TRBV11-2 and TRBJ2-7, is EAGVAQSPRYKIIEKRQSVAFWCNPISGHATLYWYQQILGQGPKLLIQFQNNGVVDDSQLPKDRFSAERLKGVDSTLKIQPAKLEDSAVYLCASSVSTGVSYEQYFGPGTRLTVT.